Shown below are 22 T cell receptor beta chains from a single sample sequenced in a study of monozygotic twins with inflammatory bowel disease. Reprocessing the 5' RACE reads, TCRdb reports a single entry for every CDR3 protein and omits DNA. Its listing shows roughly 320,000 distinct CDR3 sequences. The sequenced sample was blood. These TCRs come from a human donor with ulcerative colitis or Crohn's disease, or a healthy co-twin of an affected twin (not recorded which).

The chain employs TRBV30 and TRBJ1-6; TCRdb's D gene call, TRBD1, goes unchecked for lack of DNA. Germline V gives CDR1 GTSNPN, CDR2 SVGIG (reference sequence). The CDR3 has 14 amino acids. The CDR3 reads CASNTAMGGSPLHF. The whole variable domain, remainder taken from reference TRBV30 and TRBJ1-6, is SQTIHQWPATLVQPVGSPLSLECTVEGTSNPNLYWYRQAAGRGLQLLFYSVGIGQISSEVPQNLSASRPQDRQFILSSKKLLLSDSGFYLCASNTAMGGSPLHFGNGTRLTVT.

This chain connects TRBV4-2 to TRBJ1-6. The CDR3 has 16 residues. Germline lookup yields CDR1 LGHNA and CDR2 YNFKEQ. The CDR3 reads CASSPTDSSYNSPLHF.

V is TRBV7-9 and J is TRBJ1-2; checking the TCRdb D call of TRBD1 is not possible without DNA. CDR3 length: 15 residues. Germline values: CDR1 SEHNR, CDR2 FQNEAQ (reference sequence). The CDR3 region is CASSVNRGSDYGYTF. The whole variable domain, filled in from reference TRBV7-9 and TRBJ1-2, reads DTGVSQNPRHKITKRGQNVTFRCDPISEHNRLYWYRQTLGQGPEFLTYFQNEAQLEKSRLLSDRFSAERPKGSFSTLEIQRTEQGDSAMYLCASSVNRGSDYGYTFGSGTRLTVV.

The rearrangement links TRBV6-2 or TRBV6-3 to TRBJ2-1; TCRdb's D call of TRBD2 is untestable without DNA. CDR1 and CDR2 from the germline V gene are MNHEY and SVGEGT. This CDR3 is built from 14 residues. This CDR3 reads CASRLGLAGIEQFF.

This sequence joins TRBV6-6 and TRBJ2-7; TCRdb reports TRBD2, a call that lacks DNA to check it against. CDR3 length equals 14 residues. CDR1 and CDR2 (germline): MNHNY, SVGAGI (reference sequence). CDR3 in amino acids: CASSSQTSGYEQYF.

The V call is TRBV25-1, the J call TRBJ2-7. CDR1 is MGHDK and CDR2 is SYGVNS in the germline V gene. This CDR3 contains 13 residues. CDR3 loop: CASRTSGASEQYF.

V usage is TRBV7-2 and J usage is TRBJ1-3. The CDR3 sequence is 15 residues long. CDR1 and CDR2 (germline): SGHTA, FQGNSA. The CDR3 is CASSSRTFAGNTIYF.

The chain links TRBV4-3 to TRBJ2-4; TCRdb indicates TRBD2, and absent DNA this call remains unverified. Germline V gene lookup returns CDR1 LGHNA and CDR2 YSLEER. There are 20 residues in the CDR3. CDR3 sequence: CASSQDGPGLADVAKNIQYF.

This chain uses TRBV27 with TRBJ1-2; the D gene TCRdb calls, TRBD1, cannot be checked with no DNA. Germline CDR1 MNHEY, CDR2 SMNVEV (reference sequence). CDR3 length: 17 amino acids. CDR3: CASSLYPRGLSEYGYTF.

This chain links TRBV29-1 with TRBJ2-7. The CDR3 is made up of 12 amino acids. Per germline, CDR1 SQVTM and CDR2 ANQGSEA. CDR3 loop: CSAGGGAREQYF.

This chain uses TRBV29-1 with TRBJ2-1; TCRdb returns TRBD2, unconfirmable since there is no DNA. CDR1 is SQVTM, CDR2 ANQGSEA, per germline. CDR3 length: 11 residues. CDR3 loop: CSTGRQTQEFF.

CDR3 amino acids: CSASSGRTRDEQFF. The V and J genes are TRBV20-1 and TRBJ2-1; the TCRdb call, TRBD2, lacks DNA for checking. This CDR3 comprises 14 residues. Germline assignment: CDR1 DFQATT and CDR2 SNEGSKA (reference sequence).

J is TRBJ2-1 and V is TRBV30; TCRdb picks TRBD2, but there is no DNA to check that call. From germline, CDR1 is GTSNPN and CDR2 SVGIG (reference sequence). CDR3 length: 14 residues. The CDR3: CAWRGLADRYEQFF.

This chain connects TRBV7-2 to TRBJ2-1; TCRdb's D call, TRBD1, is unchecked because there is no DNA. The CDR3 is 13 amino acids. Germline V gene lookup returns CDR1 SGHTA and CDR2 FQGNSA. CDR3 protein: CASSLTTPGEQFF.

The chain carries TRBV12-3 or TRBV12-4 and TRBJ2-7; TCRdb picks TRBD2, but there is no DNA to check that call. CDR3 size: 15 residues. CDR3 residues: CASSFSRLAGDEQYF.

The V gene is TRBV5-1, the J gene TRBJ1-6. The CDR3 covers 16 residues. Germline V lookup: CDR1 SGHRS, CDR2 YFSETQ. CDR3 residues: CASSLARGKDNSPLHF.

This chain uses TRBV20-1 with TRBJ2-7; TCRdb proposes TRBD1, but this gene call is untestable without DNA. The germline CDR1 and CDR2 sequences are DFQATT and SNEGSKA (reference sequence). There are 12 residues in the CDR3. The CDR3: CRARDPTYEQYF.

The CDR3 reads CASTFSGGPWDTQYF. The chain carries TRBV12-3 or TRBV12-4 and TRBJ2-3; there is no DNA to check the TCRdb D call of TRBD1. CDR3 length equals 15 residues.

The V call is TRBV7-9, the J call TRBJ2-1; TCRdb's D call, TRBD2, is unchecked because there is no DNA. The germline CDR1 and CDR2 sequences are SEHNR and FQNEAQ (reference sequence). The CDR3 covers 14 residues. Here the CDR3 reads CADSGGSSYNEQFF. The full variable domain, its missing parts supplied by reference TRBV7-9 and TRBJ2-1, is DTGVSQNPRHKITKRGQNVTFRCDPISEHNRLYWYRQTLGQGPEFLTYFQNEAQLEKSRLLSDRFSAERPKGSFSTLEIQRTEQGDSAMYLCADSGGSSYNEQFFGPGTRLTVL.

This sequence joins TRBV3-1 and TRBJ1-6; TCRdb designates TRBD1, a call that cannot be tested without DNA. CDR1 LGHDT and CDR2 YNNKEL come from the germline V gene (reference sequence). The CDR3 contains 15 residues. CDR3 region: CASSHMTAHNSPLHF. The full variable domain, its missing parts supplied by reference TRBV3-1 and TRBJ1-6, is DTAVSQTPKYLVTQMGNDKSIKCEQNLGHDTMYWYKQDSKKFLKIMFSYNNKELIINETVPNRFSPKSPDKAHLNLHINSLELGDSAVYFCASSHMTAHNSPLHFGNGTRLTVT.

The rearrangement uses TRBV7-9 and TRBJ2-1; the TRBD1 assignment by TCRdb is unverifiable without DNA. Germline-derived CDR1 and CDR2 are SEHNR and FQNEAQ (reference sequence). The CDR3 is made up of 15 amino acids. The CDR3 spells CASSLEGAHTNEQFF.

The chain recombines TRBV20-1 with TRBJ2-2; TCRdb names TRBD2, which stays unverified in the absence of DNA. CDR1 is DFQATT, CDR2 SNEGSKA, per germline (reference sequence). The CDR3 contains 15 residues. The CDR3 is CSAPRLGGSTGELFF.